The next 8 T cell receptor beta chains were all read from a single sample in a study of blood T cell repertoires in COVID-19. TCRdb's copy holds only in-frame clones and misses some; the assay was immunoSEQ multiplex PCR. The repertoire holds just over 150,000 clones, 82% seen once, with around 7% in the top ten. Material: peripheral blood. These receptors all stem from a woman aged 35 to 49 with COVID-19, enrolled during active disease.

The gene calls are TRBV5-1 and TRBJ1-6; weak D call: TRBD1 (5 bases). Trimming took 4 bases from V and 10 from J, leaving 30 bases between them. This CDR3 region has 19 residues. Germline CDR1 reads SGHRS; CDR2 reads YFSETQ. The CDR3 DNA reads as TGCGCCAGCAGCCCACAACTGGTAGGTTCGGGCCAGCGGGGGTCACCCCTCCACTTT. Protein sequence: CASSPQLVGSGQRGSPLHF.

This clone was seen only a few times. V usage is TRBV18 and J usage is TRBJ1-1; no reliable D call. V lost 2 bases, J lost 2 bases, and 12 bases lay in between. Germline-derived CDR1 and CDR2 are KGHSH and LQKENI. The CDR3 consists of 15 residues. CDR3 amino acids: CASSPSMRRNTEAFF. In nucleotides, the CDR3 is TGTGCCAGCTCACCAAGTATGCGGAGAAACACTGAAGCTTTCTTT.

The chain's CDR3 is CASRQPATDTQYF. CDR3 nucleotides: TGCGCCAGCAGACAGCCCGCCACAGATACGCAGTATTTT. The genes are TRBV5-1 and TRBJ2-3; D is undetermined. This CDR3 has 13 amino acids. The germline gives CDR1 SGHRS, CDR2 YFSETQ. V was shortened by 5 bases and J by 2 bases, with 9 bases between the two germline ends.

The CDR3 DNA reads as TGTGCCAGCAGTTTACTGGCAGGGGGCGTTGGCTACACCTTC. This gives the protein CASSLLAGGVGYTF. The chain couples TRBV28 to TRBJ1-2; 8 bases are a match to TRBD1. V lost 2 bases to trimming and J lost 7 bases; unmatched junction nucleotides: 6. This CDR3 is built from 14 residues. Germline-derived CDR1 and CDR2 are MDHEN and SYDVKM.

This sequence joins TRBV6-4 and TRBJ1-2; 9 bases are a match to TRBD1. Germline V lookup: CDR1 MRHNA, CDR2 SNTAGT. V shed 5 bases and J 5 bases; nucleotides not matched to a gene: 12. CDR3 length equals 16 residues. The CDR3 DNA is TGTGCCAGCAGTCCCCGCGGGACAGGGAGGATATATGGCTACACCTTC. As protein: CASSPRGTGRIYGYTF.

This clone was counted between two and nine times. The genes are TRBV9 and TRBJ2-3; D might be TRBD1 (5 bases). Germline values: CDR1 SGDLS, CDR2 YYNGEE. The CDR3 contains 13 residues. Trimming removed 7 bases at V and 5 bases at J, with 14 bases between. This CDR3 reads CASGRQQGDTQYF. In nucleotides, the CDR3 is TGTGCCAGCGGCCGACAGCAGGGAGATACGCAGTATTTT. Filled out from reference TRBV9 and TRBJ2-3, the complete variable domain reads DSGVTQTPKHLITATGQRVTLRCSPRSGDLSVYWYQQSLDQGLQFLIQYYNGEERAKGNILERFSAQQFPDLHSELNLSSLELGDSALYFCASGRQQGDTQYFGPGTRLTVL.

The chain links TRBV24-1 to TRBJ2-5; possible D gene TRBD2, 7 bases. The CDR3 extends over 13 amino acids. Germline values: CDR1 KGHDR, CDR2 SFDVKD. V shed 9 bases and J shed 5 bases, with 15 bases lying between them. In DNA, the CDR3 is TGTGCCACCCCATCGGGGGGCTGGGAGACCCAGTACTTC. It yields the protein CATPSGGWETQYF.

This chain uses TRBV15 with TRBJ2-1; the match to TRBD2 covers 10 bases. Germline V gene lookup returns CDR1 LNHNV and CDR2 YYDKDF (reference sequence). This CDR3 contains 19 residues. V shed 0 bases and J 0 bases; nucleotides not matched to a gene: 8. The CDR3 reads CATSRELLAGSSSYNEQFF. CDR3 sequence (DNA): TGTGCCACCAGCAGAGAGTTACTAGCGGGATCAAGCTCCTACAATGAGCAGTTCTTC.